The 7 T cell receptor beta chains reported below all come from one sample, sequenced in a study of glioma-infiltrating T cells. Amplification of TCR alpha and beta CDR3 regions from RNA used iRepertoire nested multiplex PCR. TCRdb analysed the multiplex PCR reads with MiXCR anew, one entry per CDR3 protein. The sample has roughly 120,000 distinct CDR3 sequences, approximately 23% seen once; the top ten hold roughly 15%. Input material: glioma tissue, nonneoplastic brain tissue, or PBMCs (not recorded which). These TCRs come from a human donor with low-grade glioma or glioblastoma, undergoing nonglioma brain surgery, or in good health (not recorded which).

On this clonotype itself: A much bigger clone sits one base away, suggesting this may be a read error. CDR3 loop: CASIGTGQGSPDTQYF. In DNA form, the CDR3 reads TGTGCCAGCATCGGGACGGGACAGGGGAGTCCAGATACGCAGTATTTT. The chain links TRBV5-4 to TRBJ2-3; 10 bases fit TRBD1. The CDR3 runs to 16 residues. The V gene end was trimmed by 6 bases and the J gene end by 4 bases; junction bases not matched to a gene: 11. The V gene's germline CDR1 is SGHNT and CDR2 YYREEE (reference sequence).

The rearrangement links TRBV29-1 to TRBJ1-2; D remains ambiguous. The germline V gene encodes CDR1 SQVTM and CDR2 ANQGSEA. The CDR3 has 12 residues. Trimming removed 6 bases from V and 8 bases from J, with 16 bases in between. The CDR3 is CSVEKMGGGYTF. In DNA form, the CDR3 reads TGCAGCGTAGAAAAAATGGGAGGGGGCTACACCTTC. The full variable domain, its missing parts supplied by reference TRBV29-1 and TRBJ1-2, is SAVISQKPSRDICQRGTSLTIQCQVDSQVTMMFWYRQQPGQSLTLIATANQGSEATYESGFVIDKFPISRPNLTFSTLTVSNMSPEDSSIYLCSVEKMGGGYTFGSGTRLTVV.

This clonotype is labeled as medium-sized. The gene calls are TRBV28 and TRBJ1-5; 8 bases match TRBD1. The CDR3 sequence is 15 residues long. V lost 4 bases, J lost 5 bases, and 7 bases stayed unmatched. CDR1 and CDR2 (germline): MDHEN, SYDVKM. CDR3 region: CASSSTGTGYQPQHF. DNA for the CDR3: TGTGCCAGCAGTTCTACCGGGACAGGCTATCAGCCCCAGCATTTT.

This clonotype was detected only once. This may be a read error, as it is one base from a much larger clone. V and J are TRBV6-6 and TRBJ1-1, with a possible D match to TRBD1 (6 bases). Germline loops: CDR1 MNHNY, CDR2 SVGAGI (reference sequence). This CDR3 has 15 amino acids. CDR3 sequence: CAISESTQGITEALF. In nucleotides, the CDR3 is TGTGCCATCAGTGAGTCGACGCAGGGGATAACTGAAGCTTTATTT.

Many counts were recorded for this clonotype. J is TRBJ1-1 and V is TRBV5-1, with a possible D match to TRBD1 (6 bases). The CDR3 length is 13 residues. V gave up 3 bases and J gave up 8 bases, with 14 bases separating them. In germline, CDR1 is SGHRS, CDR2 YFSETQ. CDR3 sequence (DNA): TGCGCCAGCAGCTCGCAGGGGATTCTGGAAGCTTTCTTT. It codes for CASSSQGILEAFF. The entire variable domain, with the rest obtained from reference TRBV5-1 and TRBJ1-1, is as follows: KAGVTQTPRYLIKTRGQQVTLSCSPISGHRSVSWYQQTPGQGLQFLFEYFSETQRNKGNFPGRFSGRQFSNSRSEMNVSTLELGDSALYLCASSSQGILEAFFGQGTRLTVV.

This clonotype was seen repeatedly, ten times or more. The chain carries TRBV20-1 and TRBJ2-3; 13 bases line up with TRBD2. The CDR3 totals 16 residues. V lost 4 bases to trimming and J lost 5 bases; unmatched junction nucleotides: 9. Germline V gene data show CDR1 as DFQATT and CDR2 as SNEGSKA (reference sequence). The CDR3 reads CSAKDGLAGVLDTQYF. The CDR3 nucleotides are TGCAGTGCTAAGGACGGACTAGCGGGAGTACTAGATACGCAGTATTTT.

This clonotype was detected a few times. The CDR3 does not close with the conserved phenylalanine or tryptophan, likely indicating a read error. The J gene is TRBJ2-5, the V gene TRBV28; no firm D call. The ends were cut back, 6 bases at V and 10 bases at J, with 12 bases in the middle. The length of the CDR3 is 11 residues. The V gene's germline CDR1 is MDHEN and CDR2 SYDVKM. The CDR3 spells CASSPQTIQYL. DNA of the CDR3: TGTGCCAGCAGCCCCCAAACAATCCAGTACCTC.